Sequencing of this T cell receptor (beta chain) was carried out in a study of T cells after yellow fever vaccination. This clonotype was observed many times. TCRdb redid the calling of the 5' RACE reads with MiXCR, one entry per CDR3 protein. The sample comprises some 110,000 distinct CDR3 sequences, 7.2% of which are singletons, and approximately 2.7% rests with the top ten. This TCR came from a man between 18 and 29 years old who received the YFV17D yellow fever vaccine. Material: CD4+ T cells sorted from PBMCs, obtained more than 40 days after the first yellow fever vaccination.

This chain's CDR3 is CASSLRLDAGPNEQFF. The CDR3 DNA sequence: TGTGCCAGCAGTTTACGCCTAGACGCCGGACCTAATGAGCAGTTCTTC. The V and J genes are TRBV12-3 or TRBV12-4 and TRBJ2-1, with D uncertain. Trimming removed 2 bases at V and 7 bases at J, with 18 bases between. CDR3 length equals 16 residues.